Below, 11 T cell receptor beta chains from the same sample are listed, as sequenced in a study of blood T cells in healthy people across ages. A second about 6 to 12 cycle PCR used barcoded and J-beta primers. TCRdb used MiXCR to reprocess the 5' RACE reads, holding one entry per CDR3 protein. The table includes more than 650,000 distinct CDR3 sequences, 22% detected once. The sequencing sample was made of blood. The source of these receptors is a man between 65 and 85 years old in good health.

At least ten counts were recorded for this clonotype. V and J are TRBV6-6 and TRBJ2-7, with TRBD2 matching over 8 bases. The length of the CDR3 is 14 residues. The junction had 4 bases not matched to a gene; V was cut back by 4 bases and J by 2 bases. Germline loops: CDR1 MNHNY, CDR2 SVGAGI (reference sequence). The CDR3 DNA follows: TGTGCCAGCAGTTTGACTAGCGTCACCTACGAGCAGTACGTC. Translating gives CASSLTSVTYEQYV.

CDR3: CASSVPGLQPQHF. CDR3 bases: TGTGCCAGCAGTGTCCCCGGGCTTCAGCCCCAGCATTTT. V is TRBV6-1 and J is TRBJ1-5, with unresolved D. CDR3 length: 13 amino acids. V was pared by 4 bases and J by 6 bases, with 10 bases between. Germline-derived CDR1 and CDR2 are MNHNS and SASEGT.

The genes are TRBV5-1 and TRBJ1-4; D call uncertain. Germline V CDR1 and CDR2: SGHRS, YFSETQ. Trimming removed 4 bases at V and 8 bases at J, with 15 bases between. The CDR3 covers 14 residues. The CDR3 nucleotides are TGCGCCAGCAGCCCTGCGAGTTTGGAAGAAAAACTGTTTTTT. Its translation: CASSPASLEEKLFF. Using reference TRBV5-1 and TRBJ1-4 for the parts outside the CDR3, the full variable domain is KAGVTQTPRYLIKTRGQQVTLSCSPISGHRSVSWYQQTPGQGLQFLFEYFSETQRNKGNFPGRFSGRQFSNSRSEMNVSTLELGDSALYLCASSPASLEEKLFFGSGTQLSVL.

The chain combines TRBV15 with TRBJ2-1, with D possibly matching TRBD2 (5 bases). Germline lookup yields CDR1 LNHNV and CDR2 YYDKDF (reference sequence). Trimming shortened V by 1 base and J by 5 bases, and 15 bases separated the two germline ends. The length of the CDR3 is 16 residues. The CDR3 loop reads CATSRVGPTGNNEQFF. The DNA for the CDR3 is TGTGCCACCAGCAGAGTAGGACCAACGGGGAACAATGAGCAGTTCTTC.

This clonotype appeared a few times. The chain combines TRBV6-5 with TRBJ1-1; D perhaps matches TRBD1 (5 bases). With 2 bases removed from V and 8 bases from J, the gap between germline ends came to 18 bases. Germline lookup yields CDR1 MNHEY and CDR2 SVGAGI. The CDR3 runs 15 residues. The CDR3 nucleotides are TGTGCCAGCAGTTACGGGTTTACGGGGGTTAAGGAAGCTTTCTTT. It yields the protein CASSYGFTGVKEAFF.

In its sample, this clonotype was seen a few times. The chain's CDR3 is CASSPETGAMNTEAFF. The CDR3 nucleotides read TGCGCCAGCAGCCCAGAAACCGGGGCCATGAACACTGAAGCTTTCTTT. The chain has TRBV4-1 and TRBJ1-1; D is perhaps TRBD1 (5 bases). CDR3 size: 16 residues. The V gene's germline CDR1 is MGHRA and CDR2 YSYEKL. Trimming took 4 bases from V and 0 from J, leaving 15 bases between them.

Regarding this clonotype: This could be a read error, since a much larger clone is one nucleotide away. The V and J genes are TRBV28 and TRBJ2-7; D might be TRBD2 (5 bases). Per the germline V gene, CDR1 is MDHEN and CDR2 is SYDVKM. This CDR3 is built from 16 residues. The CDR3 sequence is CASSLLVGEFTYEQCF. CDR3 DNA sequence: TGTGCCAGCAGTTTATTAGTGGGAGAGTTCACCTACGAGCAGTGCTTC.

In DNA form, the CDR3 reads TGCAGTGCTAGCGGGAGACAGGGACCAGATACGCAGTATTTT. Translating gives CSASGRQGPDTQYF. The chain employs TRBV20-1 and TRBJ2-3, with TRBD1 as a possible D gene (7 bases). V lost 3 bases, J lost 4 bases, and 14 bases lay in between. The CDR3 has 14 residues. Germline lookup yields CDR1 DFQATT and CDR2 SNEGSKA (reference sequence).

There are a few counts of this clonotype. The chain recombines TRBV28 with TRBJ1-5, with a tentative D call TRBD1 (6 bases). The germline V and J ends were trimmed by 4 bases and 1 base, with 17 bases remaining between them. The CDR3 length is 17 residues. Germline V gene data show CDR1 as MDHEN and CDR2 as SYDVKM. DNA for the CDR3: TGTGCCAGCAGTTCGTCCCAGGGGTTGGGAAGCAATCAGCCCCAGCATTTT. It specifies CASSSSQGLGSNQPQHF.

The chain carries TRBV4-1 and TRBJ2-7, with a possible D match to TRBD1 (6 bases). This CDR3 has 15 amino acids. Germline V CDR1 and CDR2: MGHRA, YSYEKL. V dropped 1 base and J dropped 1 base, with 11 bases sitting between them. CDR3 residues: CASSQGFGQSYEQYF. The DNA for the CDR3 is TGCGCCAGCAGCCAAGGTTTCGGACAGTCCTACGAGCAGTACTTC.

V and J are TRBV7-2 and TRBJ2-3; no clear D gene. The CDR3 runs to 14 residues. The V end lost 1 base, the J end lost 5 bases, and 10 bases lay between the germline ends. CDR1 and CDR2 (germline): SGHTA, FQGNSA. This CDR3 is CASSLVARRDTQYF. In DNA, the CDR3 is TGTGCCAGCAGCTTAGTAGCCCGCCGAGATACGCAGTATTTT.